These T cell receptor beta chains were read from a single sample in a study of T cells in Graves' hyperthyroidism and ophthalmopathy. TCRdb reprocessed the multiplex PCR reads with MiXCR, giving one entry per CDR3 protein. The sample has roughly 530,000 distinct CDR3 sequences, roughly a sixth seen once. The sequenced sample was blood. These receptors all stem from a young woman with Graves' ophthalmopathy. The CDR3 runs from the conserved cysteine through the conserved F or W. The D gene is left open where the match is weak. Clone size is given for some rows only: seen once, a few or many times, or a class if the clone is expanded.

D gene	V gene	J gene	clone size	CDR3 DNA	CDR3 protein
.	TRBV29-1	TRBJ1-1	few	TGCAGCGGGGTGGTACGGACTGAAGCTTTCTTT	CSGVVRTEAFF
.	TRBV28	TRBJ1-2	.	TGTGCCAGCAGCCACGGGGTAACGAAGGGCTACACCTTC	CASSHGVTKGYTF
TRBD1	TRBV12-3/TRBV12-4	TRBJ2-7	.	TGTGCCAGCAGTTCTCGGGACAGGGAGACCTACGAGCAGTACTTC	CASSSRDRETYEQYF
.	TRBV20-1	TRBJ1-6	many	TGCAGTGCTAGTTACCAGGATGATAATTCACCCCTCCACTTT	CSASYQDDNSPLHF
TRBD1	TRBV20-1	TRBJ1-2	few	TGCAGTGCTAGGGGAACAGGGGGCGGTGGCTACACCTTC	CSARGTGGGGYTF
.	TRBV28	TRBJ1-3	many	TGTGCCAGCAGTTTCCCAGGAAACACCATATATTTT	CASSFPGNTIYF
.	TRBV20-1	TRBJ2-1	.	TGCAGTGCTAGACGAGGTGCCAGCTCCTACAATGAGCAGTTCTTC	CSARRGASSYNEQFF
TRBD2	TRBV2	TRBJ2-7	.	TGTGCCAGCAGGGAGGGACTAGCGGGGTACGAGCAGTACTTC	CASREGLAGYEQYF
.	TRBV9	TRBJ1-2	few	TGTGCCAGCAGCCCCCGAGCGGTCCCTCGCTATGGCTACACCTTC	CASSPRAVPRYGYTF
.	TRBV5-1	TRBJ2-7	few	TGCGCCAGCAGCCTCGACCTCAATACGCCCTACGAGCAGTACTTC	CASSLDLNTPYEQYF
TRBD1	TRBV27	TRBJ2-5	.	TGTGCCAGCAGTTTAGAGGGGGCGGTTGGGGAGACCCAGTACTTC	CASSLEGAVGETQYF
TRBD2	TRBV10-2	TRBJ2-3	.	TGCGCCAGCAGTGCTACGGGAGGAGAAGCGGATACGCAGTATTTT	CASSATGGEADTQYF
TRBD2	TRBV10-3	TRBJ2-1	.	TGTGCCATCAGTGGCGGTCGGGACTACGAACAGTTCTTC	CAISGGRDYEQFF
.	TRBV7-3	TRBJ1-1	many	TGTGCCAGCAGCATACAGGGAGAGAACACTGAAGCTTTCTTT	CASSIQGENTEAFF
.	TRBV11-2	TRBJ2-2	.	TGTGCCAGCGGCCGAGGTCGGAACACCGGGGAGCTGTTTTTT	CASGRGRNTGELFF
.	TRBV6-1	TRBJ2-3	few	TGTGCCAGCAGTGGCAGGGGCTTCTCAGATACGCAGTATTTT	CASSGRGFSDTQYF